This passage covers 8 T cell receptor beta chains from one sample sequenced in a study of T cell repertoires in cytomegalovirus infection. One entry per CDR3 protein, called by TCRdb with MiXCR from the reads. The sample contains roughly 720,000 distinct CDR3 sequences, 35% to 40% of which appear only once. Source material: PBMCs. These TCRs come from a human donor in good health (CMV status not recorded). Some clones in this sample may be carry-over from other donors' samples.

As for this clonotype: Compared with germline, one end of the junction differs, possibly owing to a read error. J is TRBJ2-6 and V is TRBV7-9; 8 bases match TRBD2. Looked up from germline, CDR1 is SEHNR and CDR2 is FQNEAQ (reference sequence). This CDR3 has 18 residues. The CDR3 nucleotides read TGCGCCAGCAGCTTATTTGCCCGGGGGGGCTCTGGGGCCAACGTCCTGACTTTC. Its translation is CASSLFARGGSGANVLTF.

The gene calls are TRBV20-1 and TRBJ2-1, with no clear D. This CDR3 is 16 amino acids long. Germline V gene sequence: CDR1 DFQATT, CDR2 SNEGSKA (reference sequence). V dropped 4 bases and J dropped 6 bases, with 22 bases sitting between them. The CDR3 DNA follows: TGCAGTGCTATTGGGGTAGGGCCGATTGATCGCAATGAGCAGTTCTTC. Amino acids: CSAIGVGPIDRNEQFF.

The chain carries TRBV7-6 and TRBJ2-1, with D perhaps TRBD2 (7 bases). Germline V CDR1 and CDR2: SGHVS, FNYEAQ. V dropped 1 base and J dropped 9 bases, with 16 bases sitting between them. This CDR3 comprises 15 residues. The CDR3 DNA reads as TGTGCCAGCAGCTTAGGGGATTGGGGGGGGGCTGAGCAGTTCTTC. This gives the protein CASSLGDWGGAEQFF.

The J gene is TRBJ1-2, the V gene TRBV28, with TRBD1 as a possible D gene (6 bases). The CDR3 loop spans 15 amino acids. Germline V lookup: CDR1 MDHEN, CDR2 SYDVKM. V was pared by 3 bases and J by 7 bases, with 18 bases between. CDR3 coding DNA: TGTGCCAGCAGTTTTCCAGGGGACGGCCTGGGTGGCTACACCTTC. Protein: CASSFPGDGLGGYTF.

This clonotype was seen repeatedly, ten times or more. The V call is TRBV28, the J call TRBJ2-3; weak D call: TRBD2 (5 bases). The V end lost 1 base, the J end lost 2 bases, and 22 bases lay between the germline ends. The CDR3 is 19 amino acids. The germline gives CDR1 MDHEN, CDR2 SYDVKM. The CDR3 sequence is CASSLSPAASQGNTDTQYF. In DNA form, the CDR3 reads TGTGCCAGCAGTTTATCCCCCGCCGCTAGCCAAGGAAACACAGATACGCAGTATTTT.

In its sample, this clonotype was seen once. The gene calls are TRBV24-1 and TRBJ2-1; TRBD2 matches 13 bases. Germline loops: CDR1 KGHDR, CDR2 SFDVKD. The CDR3 has 17 amino acids. J gave up 5 bases and V 3 bases, and 6 bases lay outside the gene matches. The CDR3 DNA reads TGTGCCACCAGTGATACGAGACTAGCGGGAGGTGACAATGAGCAGTTCTTC. It codes for CATSDTRLAGGDNEQFF.

The rearrangement joins TRBV6-5 to TRBJ2-2; D uncertain. In germline, CDR1 is MNHEY, CDR2 SVGAGI. Trimming pared 0 bases from V and 7 bases from J, leaving 9 bases between. There are 14 residues in the CDR3. The CDR3 nucleotides read TGTGCCAGCAGTTACTCGCAACGTGACGGGGAGCTGTTTTTT. This translates into CASSYSQRDGELFF.

Many counts were recorded for this clonotype. The chain is built from TRBV7-6 and TRBJ2-5; 9 nucleotides align to TRBD1. V shed 5 bases, J shed 4 bases, and the junction held 8 bases outside the gene matches. Per germline, CDR1 SGHVS and CDR2 FNYEAQ. The CDR3 extends over 15 amino acids. Here the CDR3 DNA reads TGTGCCAGCAGCCGGGGACAGGGAACTCGAGAGACCCAGTACTTC. It codes for CASSRGQGTRETQYF.